A selection of T cell receptor beta chains follows, all from one sample in a study of cytomegalovirus exposure and HLA in healthy donors. Clones were read by immunoSEQ multiplex PCR, and TCRdb kept only the in-frame ones, dropping some. The top ten clones hold about 8.3% of a sample with more than 90,000 clones, approximately 80% of them seen once. Source material: PBMCs. All receptors derive from a female donor in good health and CMV-seronegative. Each CDR3 is given with its conserved first and last residue. A D gene is named only where the DNA matches it firmly. Some rows mark clone size as missing; the rest say once, few, many or name a class of expanded clone.

cdr3_length	v_call	j_call	clone_size	d_call	cdr3_nt	cdr3_aa
18	TRBV19	TRBJ2-2	NA	TRBD2	TGTGCCTCTAACCTAGTATGGTCTCGCGGGAGGGCAACCGGGGAGCTGTTTTTT	CASNLVWSRGRATGELFF
13	TRBV11-2	TRBJ2-2	NA	TRBD1	TGTGCCAGCAGCATCACAGGGGGAGTCTGGCTGTTTTTT	CASSITGGVWLFF
13	TRBV30	TRBJ1-3	NA	NA	TGTGCCTTAATACAGGGTTCTGGAAACACCATATATTTT	CALIQGSGNTIYF
18	TRBV7-3	TRBJ2-2	NA	NA	TGTGCCAGCAGCCTCAGAGTTCTAGCGCGGGGGCCAAGCGGGGAGCTGTTTTTT	CASSLRVLARGPSGELFF
15	TRBV19	TRBJ2-1	NA	TRBD1	TGTGCCAGTTGTACTGGGACAGGGTTCCACAATGAGCAGTTCTTC	CASCTGTGFHNEQFF
13	TRBV2	TRBJ2-5	NA	NA	TGTGCCAGCAGTGAAGGGCAGGGAGAGACCCAGTACTTC	CASSEGQGETQYF
15	TRBV29-1	TRBJ2-3	NA	NA	TGCAGCTCATTCATAGAGGAATCTAGCACAGATACGCAGTATTTT	CSSFIEESSTDTQYF
12	TRBV29-1	TRBJ2-3	NA	NA	TGCAGCGTTGTCAGAAGCACAGATACGCAGTATTTT	CSVVRSTDTQYF
14	TRBV18	TRBJ1-2	NA	TRBD1	TGTGCCAGCTCACCGGACAGGACCTCCTATGGCTACACCTTC	CASSPDRTSYGYTF
13	TRBV4-2	TRBJ2-7	NA	TRBD2	TGTGCCAGCAGCCAAGGGGGGGGGTACGAGCAGTACTTC	CASSQGGGYEQYF
14	TRBV10-3	TRBJ1-2	NA	NA	TGTGCCATCAGTGACAGACCCGACAGCTATGGCTACACCTTC	CAISDRPDSYGYTF
16	TRBV9	TRBJ2-7	few	NA	TGTGCCAGCAGCGTAGGTTCAGCAGGGTCGTACTACGAGCAGTACTTC	CASSVGSAGSYYEQYF
16	TRBV5-6	TRBJ1-4	NA	NA	TGTGCCAGCAGCCCCAGTCGGGTACCACCACACGAAAAACTGTTTTTT	CASSPSRVPPHEKLFF
15	TRBV19	TRBJ2-7	NA	TRBD1	TGTGCCAGTAGTATGGTGGGGACAGGCGGAGTCGAGCAGTACTTC	CASSMVGTGGVEQYF
17	TRBV18	TRBJ2-7	NA	TRBD2	TGTGCCAGCTCACCTTCCGCTCGGGGGGGCGGGACCTACGAGCAGTACTTC	CASSPSARGGGTYEQYF
15	TRBV9	TRBJ2-5	NA	NA	TGTGCCAGCAGCGTATCCGACAGGGAGGTGGAGACCCAGTACTTC	CASSVSDREVETQYF
14	TRBV9	TRBJ2-5	NA	NA	TGTGCCAGCAGCGTAGAGAGCGGAGAGGGGACCCAGTACTTC	CASSVESGEGTQYF
15	TRBV27	TRBJ2-7	NA	NA	TGTGCCAGCAGTTCAACGTACACAGGGCCTTACGAGCAGTACTTC	CASSSTYTGPYEQYF
14	TRBV29-1	TRBJ2-1	once	TRBD1	TGCAGCGGGGGACAGGCGAGCTCCTACAATGAGCAGTTCTTC	CSGGQASSYNEQFF
13	TRBV7-9	TRBJ2-7	once	NA	TGTGCCAGCAGCCGTGACAGTTCCTACGAGCAGTACTTC	CASSRDSSYEQYF
16	TRBV18	TRBJ1-2	NA	NA	TGTGCCAGCTCACCCCTTTCAGGGGCAAGTTCCTATGGCTACACCTTC	CASSPLSGASSYGYTF
16	TRBV25-1	TRBJ2-1	NA	NA	TGTGCCAGCTATGGGCGGGGACCCGGTCCATACAATGAGCAGTTCTTC	CASYGRGPGPYNEQFF
20	TRBV7-6	TRBJ1-4	NA	TRBD1	TGTGCCAGCAGCTTATTGGCAGGGGGCGCCGGTGCCGCAACTAATGAAAAACTGTTTTTT	CASSLLAGGAGAATNEKLFF